This is a list of T cell receptor beta chains from one sample in a study of shared clonotypes between healthy human individuals. The method was immunoSEQ multiplex PCR; TCRdb's version includes in-frame clones alone and lacks a portion of them. The profile covers some 680,000 clones, with approximately 73% appearing a single time and 1.5% to 2% taken by the ten largest. Sample: memory CD4+ T cells sorted from blood. All receptors come from a woman in her 30s in good health. Each CDR3 is given with its conserved first and last residue. D genes are given only for firm matches. Not every row has a clone size; where given, it reads once, few, many or a size class.

j_call,v_call,d_call,clone_size,cdr3_nt,cdr3_aa
TRBJ1-2,TRBV19,TRBD1,.,TGTGCCAGTACCGCGACAGGGGCCGATAACTATGGCTACACCTTC,CASTATGADNYGYTF
TRBJ2-6,TRBV19,TRBD1,.,TGTGCCAGTAGTATTTACAGGGGGTTCGGGGCCAACGTCCTGACTTTC,CASSIYRGFGANVLTF
TRBJ2-5,TRBV7-7,.,.,TGTGCCAGCAGCTTATCCGGGACCAGAGAGACCCAGTACTTC,CASSLSGTRETQYF
TRBJ2-7,TRBV7-9,TRBD2,once,TGTGCCAGCAGCTTAGGGACTAGCTCGTACGAGCAGTACTTC,CASSLGTSSYEQYF
TRBJ1-4,TRBV27,TRBD1,.,TGTGCCAGCAGTCCAGGACAGGGGCTAGGAGAAAAACTGTTTTTT,CASSPGQGLGEKLFF
TRBJ2-1,TRBV6-6,.,.,TGTGCCAGCAGTTACACAAGCCAGGGCAATGAGCAGTTCTTC,CASSYTSQGNEQFF
TRBJ2-2,TRBV10-2,.,.,TGCGCCAGCAACGAATCTCCTTGGGGGAACACCGGGGAGCTGTTTTTT,CASNESPWGNTGELFF
TRBJ2-5,TRBV19,.,few,TGTGCCAGTAGTATAGGGGGGACCCAGTACTTC,CASSIGGTQYF
TRBJ2-2,TRBV5-6,TRBD1,.,TGTGCCAGCAGACTTACAGGGGGCGGAAAAACCGGGGAGCTGTTTTTT,CASRLTGGGKTGELFF
TRBJ2-1,TRBV10-3,TRBD2,.,TGTGCCATCACAGGGACTACCTCTAACAATGAGCAGTTCTTC,CAITGTTSNNEQFF
TRBJ1-1,TRBV29-1,TRBD1,.,TGCAGCGGATCGACAGGGTATGGCACTGAAGCTTTCTTT,CSGSTGYGTEAFF
TRBJ2-7,TRBV5-1,.,.,TGCGCCAGCAGCTTGGGAACTTCCGGTTTAGAGCAGTACTTC,CASSLGTSGLEQYF
TRBJ1-5,TRBV10-3,.,.,TGTGCCATCAGTCCTGCTAGTCGTCAGCCCCAGCATTTT,CAISPASRQPQHF
TRBJ2-7,TRBV6-5,.,.,TGTGCCAGCAGTGGCAGGCCCTACGAGCAGTACTTC,CASSGRPYEQYF
TRBJ2-1,TRBV19,.,.,TGTGCCAGTAGCGGGAAGCCTTACAATGAGCAGTTCTTC,CASSGKPYNEQFF
TRBJ2-7,TRBV6-5,.,.,TGTGCCAGCAGTTACTCCCTACAGGGGGGGTACGAGCAGTACTTC,CASSYSLQGGYEQYF
TRBJ1-2,TRBV6-5,.,.,TGTGCCAGCAGTTACTCGGCTCGAACCTATGGCTACACCTTC,CASSYSARTYGYTF
TRBJ1-5,TRBV7-3,.,.,TGTGCCAGCAGCCCCACAGCTGATCAGCCCCAGCATTTT,CASSPTADQPQHF
TRBJ2-4,TRBV25-1,TRBD1,few,TGTGCCAGCAGTGAAAGGACAGGGGGCTTTGGGGCCAAAAACATTCAGTACTTC,CASSERTGGFGAKNIQYF
TRBJ1-5,TRBV18,.,.,TGTGCCAGCTCCCTCCGGGACATTGATCAGCCCCAGCATTTT,CASSLRDIDQPQHF
TRBJ1-1,TRBV28,TRBD1,.,TGTGCCAGCAGTTTAATCCGGGACAGAGCTGAAGCTTTCTTT,CASSLIRDRAEAFF
TRBJ2-1,TRBV4-2,TRBD2,.,TGTGCCAGCAGCCCGACTAGCGGGGGGAGGGATGAGCAGTTCTTC,CASSPTSGGRDEQFF
TRBJ2-4,TRBV6-6,.,.,TGTGCCAGCACAGGGTCCAAAAACATTCAGTACTTC,CASTGSKNIQYF
TRBJ2-4,TRBV28,.,.,TGTGCCAGCAGGGGACTAGCCAAAAACATTCAGTACTTC,CASRGLAKNIQYF
TRBJ2-1,TRBV25-1,TRBD2,.,TGTGCCAGCAGCGCAACCCGACTAGCTTCCTACAATGAGCAGTTCTTC,CASSATRLASYNEQFF
TRBJ1-1,TRBV27,.,.,TGTGCCAGCAGTTTAGGGCGAGGAACTGAAGCTTTCTTT,CASSLGRGTEAFF
TRBJ1-2,TRBV11-2,TRBD1,.,TGTGCCAGCAGCTTAGGACAGGGAGACTATGGCTACACCTTC,CASSLGQGDYGYTF
TRBJ1-2,TRBV14,.,.,TGTGCCAGCAGCCAAGAGGGGGGCTACGGTGGCTACACCTTC,CASSQEGGYGGYTF
TRBJ2-3,TRBV10-2,TRBD2,few,TGCGCCAGTTCCCTAGCGGGAGATAAAACAGATACGCAGTATTTT,CASSLAGDKTDTQYF
TRBJ2-3,TRBV15,TRBD1,.,TGTGCCACCAGCAGAGAAACCGGGACAGGACCCACAGATACGCAGTATTTT,CATSRETGTGPTDTQYF
TRBJ2-7,TRBV6-6,.,once,TGTGCCAGCACCCCCGGAGGGGACCCCCATTGGGAGCAGTACTTC,CASTPGGDPHWEQYF
TRBJ2-5,TRBV5-1,.,once,TGCGCCAGCAGTGAGAATGAAGAGACCCAGTACTTC,CASSENEETQYF
TRBJ2-3,TRBV27,.,.,TGTGCCAGCAGTTCACTCGCGGGACAGCCATCTGGTACGCAGTATTTT,CASSSLAGQPSGTQYF
TRBJ2-3,TRBV2,.,.,TGTGCCAGCCGAAGGGTAGACACAGATACGCAGTATTTT,CASRRVDTDTQYF
TRBJ2-3,TRBV19,TRBD2,.,TGTGCCAGTAGTACATTAGCGGGAGAAATAGATACGCAGTATTTT,CASSTLAGEIDTQYF
TRBJ1-5,TRBV4-1,.,few,TGCGCCAGCAGCCAAGTCCAAAGCAATCAGCCCCAGCATTTT,CASSQVQSNQPQHF
TRBJ2-7,TRBV30,.,few,TGTGCCTGGAGTGTCCAGGGGCTTGAGCAGTACTTC,CAWSVQGLEQYF